A single sample is the source of the 25 T cell receptor beta chains below, sequenced in a study of T cell repertoires in aging, cancer and after chemotherapy. TCR beta rearrangements were amplified from peripheral blood genomic DNA. A mixed TRB-A/B primer pool amplified rearranged TRB by multiplex touch-down PCR. TCRdb ran MiXCR on the multiplex PCR reads and lists one entry per CDR3 protein. The repertoire holds around 2,800 distinct CDR3 sequences, more than 25% seen once, with around 8.9% in the top ten. Sequencing input: blood. The receptor source for this set is a human donor with a solid tumor.

This clonotype was seen once. This chain uses TRBV28 with TRBJ1-1; TRBD1 is a possible D gene (6 bases). Germline V gives CDR1 MDHEN, CDR2 SYDVKM. Trimming took off 3 bases at V and 1 base at J, with 9 bases between the two ends. The CDR3 totals 14 residues. The CDR3 here is CASSFQGQNTEAFF. In nucleotides, the CDR3 is TGTGCCAGCAGTTTCCAGGGACAGAACACTGAAGCTTTCTTT.

The chain uses TRBV7-6 and TRBJ1-1, with D perhaps TRBD1 (6 bases). V gave up 5 bases and J gave up 0 bases, with 13 bases separating them. Germline V gives CDR1 SGHVS, CDR2 FNYEAQ. The CDR3 is 15 amino acids. The CDR3: CASSQDRRLNTEAFF. Written as DNA, the CDR3 is TGTGCCAGCAGCCAGGACAGAAGACTGAACACTGAAGCTTTCTTT.

This clonotype was picked up a small number of times. The chain couples TRBV6-2 or TRBV6-3 to TRBJ2-5; 10 nucleotides line up with TRBD2. Per the germline V gene, CDR1 is MNHEY and CDR2 is SVGEGT. V gave up 6 bases and J gave up 0 bases; unmatched junction bases: 4. The CDR3 runs 15 residues. The CDR3, as DNA: TGTGCCAGCAGATTTAGCGGGGGGTACCAAGAGACCCAGTACTTC. Protein sequence: CASRFSGGYQETQYF.

In this sample, this clonotype is large. This sequence joins TRBV19 and TRBJ1-4; D remains ambiguous. The CDR3 consists of 15 residues. CDR1 is LNHDA and CDR2 is SQIVND in the germline V gene (reference sequence). Trimming pared 5 bases from V and 8 bases from J, leaving 18 bases between. The DNA of the CDR3 is TGTGCCAGTAGTCCCAGGACCACGCGACGGGAAAAACTGTTTTTT. Translated, it gives CASSPRTTRREKLFF.

This chain connects TRBV5-4 to TRBJ2-3, with D maybe TRBD2 (6 bases). V gave up 3 bases and J gave up 5 bases, with 13 bases separating them. The germline CDR1 and CDR2 sequences are SGHNT and YYREEE (reference sequence). The CDR3 has 14 amino acids. The DNA for the CDR3 is TGTGCCAGCAGCTCCCGGGACTCTGTAGATACGCAGTATTTT. Amino acid sequence: CASSSRDSVDTQYF.

By sample fraction, this clonotype is medium-sized. This chain connects TRBV5-6 to TRBJ1-2; TRBD1 matches 9 bases. CDR3 length: 14 residues. Germline V CDR1 and CDR2: SGHDT, YYEEEE. With 4 bases clipped from V and 4 bases from J, the junction kept 5 bases outside the gene matches. In nucleotides, the CDR3 is TGTGCCAGCAGCGGGCCGACAGGGGGCTATGGCTACACCTTC. Its protein product is CASSGPTGGYGYTF.

By share, this clonotype ranks as medium-sized. This chain joins TRBV7-6 and TRBJ2-3; no definite D call. V was shortened by 5 bases and J by 0 bases, with 9 bases between the two germline ends. Germline CDR1 reads SGHVS; CDR2 reads FNYEAQ. CDR3 length: 14 residues. This CDR3 is CASSQTDSTDTQYF. Here the CDR3 DNA reads TGTGCCAGCAGCCAAACAGATAGCACAGATACGCAGTATTTT.

By its share, this clonotype is medium-sized. The CDR3 reads CAWSDPGQETQYF. The CDR3 nucleotides are TGTGCCTGGAGTGATCCGGGACAAGAGACCCAGTACTTC. The chain couples TRBV30 to TRBJ2-5; tentatively, D is TRBD2 (5 bases). The CDR3 covers 13 residues. Germline-derived CDR1 and CDR2 are GTSNPN and SVGIG (reference sequence). Trimming removed 1 base at V and 2 bases at J, with 8 bases between.

This chain uses TRBV20-1 with TRBJ2-5; TRBD2 agrees at 14 bases. The CDR3 has 14 residues. Germline CDR1 reads DFQATT; CDR2 reads SNEGSKA (reference sequence). Trimming took 3 bases from V and 4 from J; bases not matched to a gene: 1. In DNA, the CDR3 is TGCAGTGCTAGGGGACTAGCGGGAGTAGAGACCCAGTACTTC. Translation gives CSARGLAGVETQYF.

This clonotype was recorded only once. The gene calls are TRBV7-2 and TRBJ1-5; 7 bases map to TRBD1. CDR1 is SGHTA, CDR2 FQGNSA, per germline. This CDR3 contains 15 residues. The ends lost 1 base at V and 5 bases at J; junction bases unmatched: 5. CDR3 coding DNA: TGTGCCAGCAGCTTAGTAGCCAGGGGGGATCAGCCCCAGCATTTT. It codes for CASSLVARGDQPQHF.

By sample fraction, this clonotype is medium-sized (0.01 to 0.1%). The rearrangement uses TRBV6-4 and TRBJ2-6, with D possibly matching TRBD2 (5 bases). This CDR3 has 14 amino acids. Germline CDR1 and CDR2: MRHNA and SNTAGT. Between the trimmed V and J ends, which lost 5 bases and 2 bases, there was a span of 7 bases. In nucleotides, the CDR3 is TGTGCCAGCAGTCGGGAAGCTGGGGCCAACGTCCTGACTTTC. Its protein product is CASSREAGANVLTF.

Relative to its sample, this clonotype is medium-sized (0.01 to 0.1%). V is TRBV19 and J is TRBJ1-5; tentatively, D is TRBD1 (6 bases). Germline V CDR1 and CDR2: LNHDA, SQIVND (reference sequence). The CDR3 length is 17 residues. V lost 6 bases and J lost 6, with 24 bases in between. DNA for the CDR3: TGTGCCAGTAGGGTCGCACAGGGATGGGGGGTCGGTCAGCCCCAGCATTTT. Translating it yields CASRVAQGWGVGQPQHF.

The chain has TRBV20-1 and TRBJ2-1; D not resolved. The ends were cut back, 5 bases at V and 5 bases at J, with 7 bases in the middle. Germline V gene data show CDR1 as DFQATT and CDR2 as SNEGSKA (reference sequence). The CDR3 extends over 11 amino acids. CDR3 amino acids: CSAWGNNEQFF. CDR3 sequence (DNA): TGCAGTGCTTGGGGAAACAATGAGCAGTTCTTC.

This clonotype was counted a few times. The chain joins TRBV20-1 to TRBJ1-1; 9 bases align to TRBD1. The germline CDR1 and CDR2 sequences are DFQATT and SNEGSKA (reference sequence). This CDR3 comprises 14 residues. The V segment lost 6 bases and the J segment 4 bases; nucleotides outside the gene matches: 9. Here the CDR3 reads CSAPPLGQGTEAFF. The CDR3 nucleotides are TGCAGTGCCCCGCCCCTGGGACAGGGCACTGAAGCTTTCTTT.

By frequency in the sample, this clonotype is medium-sized. The chain employs TRBV30 and TRBJ1-4; D is unclear. The germline gives CDR1 GTSNPN, CDR2 SVGIG (reference sequence). Trimming removed 3 bases from V and 5 bases from J, with 13 bases in between. The CDR3 is made up of 14 amino acids. The CDR3 sequence is CAWRIPGINEKLFF. DNA of the CDR3: TGTGCCTGGAGGATACCGGGAATAAATGAAAAACTGTTTTTT.

By share, this clonotype counts as medium-sized (0.01 to 0.1%). The V gene is TRBV6-5, the J gene TRBJ2-3; 8 nucleotides match TRBD1. The CDR3 extends over 14 amino acids. V lost 5 bases and J lost 1; bases outside the gene matches: 2. CDR1 and CDR2 (germline): MNHEY, SVGAGI. CDR3 amino acids: CASSETGGTDTQYF. The CDR3 coding sequence is TGTGCCAGCAGTGAGACAGGGGGCACAGATACGCAGTATTTT.

Relative to its sample, this clonotype is medium-sized. The V gene is TRBV6-5, the J gene TRBJ1-6, with D unresolved. CDR3 size: 17 residues. Germline assignment: CDR1 MNHEY and CDR2 SVGAGI. Trimming left V 2 bases short and J 7 bases short, with 18 bases between. The CDR3 loop reads CASSYRWLQTLNSPLHF. Written as DNA, the CDR3 is TGTGCCAGCAGTTACAGGTGGCTCCAAACCCTAAATTCACCCCTCCACTTT.

Comments on this clonotype: This may stem from a read error, because a much larger clone lies one nucleotide away. The chain links TRBV27 to TRBJ2-7; 8 bases align to TRBD1. J was trimmed by 6 bases and V by 5 bases; bases with no gene match: 9. CDR1 and CDR2 from the germline V gene are MNHEY and SMNVEV (reference sequence). The CDR3 length is 14 residues. CDR3 in amino acids: CASSVPDRAREQYF. DNA of the CDR3: TGTGCCAGCAGTGTCCCGGACAGGGCGCGCGAGCAGTACTTC.

This clonotype is medium-sized by share. The chain employs TRBV27 and TRBJ1-1, with D possibly matching TRBD1 (6 bases). Germline V gene sequence: CDR1 MNHEY, CDR2 SMNVEV (reference sequence). The CDR3 extends over 16 amino acids. Trimming removed 3 bases from V and 4 bases from J, with 18 bases in between. CDR3 nucleotides: TGTGCCAGCAGTTTCTATTCCTCACAGGGTGGCACTGAAGCTTTCTTT. Translation gives CASSFYSSQGGTEAFF.

The chain has TRBV10-1 and TRBJ2-1; tentative D call: TRBD2 (7 bases). Trimming cost V 4 bases and J 7 bases, with 11 bases left between them. Germline-derived CDR1 and CDR2 are WNHNN and SYGVQD (reference sequence). CDR3 length: 13 amino acids. Here the CDR3 reads CASSGGGVNEQFF. CDR3 DNA sequence: TGCGCCAGCAGTGGGGGGGGCGTGAATGAGCAGTTCTTC.

This clonotype is deemed medium-sized. The chain combines TRBV6-5 with TRBJ1-5; D perhaps matches TRBD1 (5 bases). CDR1 and CDR2 from the germline V gene are MNHEY and SVGAGI. The CDR3 contains 15 residues. V shed 3 bases and J shed 7 bases, with 16 bases lying between them. CDR3 coding DNA: TGTGCCAGCAGTTATGGGACCGGGTCAGGGCAGCCCCAGCATTTT. It yields the protein CASSYGTGSGQPQHF.

This clonotype is medium-sized (0.01 to 0.1%). The chain links TRBV30 to TRBJ2-7; D perhaps matches TRBD1 (5 bases). Trimming stripped 0 bases from V and 6 bases from J, with 9 bases between. The CDR3 has 12 amino acids. CDR1 and CDR2 from the germline V gene are GTSNPN and SVGIG (reference sequence). CDR3 region: CAWSVQVGEQYF. DNA for the CDR3: TGTGCCTGGAGTGTACAGGTTGGCGAGCAGTACTTC.

By its share, this clonotype is medium-sized (0.01 to 0.1%). The gene calls are TRBV27 and TRBJ1-2; possible D gene TRBD1, 6 bases. This CDR3 comprises 14 residues. The germline gives CDR1 MNHEY, CDR2 SMNVEV (reference sequence). Trimming removed 5 bases at V and 5 bases at J, with 15 bases between. The CDR3 sequence: CASSIRPQGYGYTF. The DNA of the CDR3 is TGTGCCAGCAGTATTCGACCCCAGGGGTATGGCTACACCTTC.

The table lists this clonotype with a few counts. The chain uses TRBV5-1 and TRBJ1-4; TRBD1 might be the D (6 bases). V lost 4 bases and J lost 7, with 11 bases in between. CDR1 SGHRS and CDR2 YFSETQ come from the germline V gene. The CDR3 covers 13 residues. The CDR3 spells CASSEGHIEKLFF. The DNA for the CDR3 is TGCGCCAGCAGCGAGGGACATATTGAAAAACTGTTTTTT.

This clonotype is labeled medium-sized. This chain joins TRBV6-5 and TRBJ2-1, with a possible D match to TRBD2 (6 bases). Per the germline V gene, CDR1 is MNHEY and CDR2 is SVGAGI. Trimming shortened V by 6 bases and J by 5 bases, and 14 bases separated the two germline ends. The CDR3 contains 14 residues. The CDR3 protein is CASRMGLMNNEQFF. CDR3 sequence (DNA): TGTGCCAGCAGAATGGGACTGATGAACAATGAGCAGTTCTTC.